A selection of T cell receptor beta chains follows, all from one sample in a study of response to subunit inactivated influenza vaccine. TCRdb reanalysed the RT-PCR reads using MiXCR and keeps one entry per CDR3 protein. The sample carries roughly 500,000 distinct CDR3 sequences, approximately 15% recorded once. Sample: CD4+ T cells sorted from PBMCs, taken around 2 years after vaccination. All receptors come from a man aged 50 to 69 who received an inactivated influenza vaccine. The CDR3 runs from the conserved cysteine through the conserved F or W. The D gene is left open where the match is weak. Size is omitted from some rows. Given values are once, few, many or a class for expanded clones.

size,V,D,J,CDR3,DNA
-,TRBV6-5,-,TRBJ2-4,CASSYDGAGQAIQYF,TGTGCCAGCAGTTACGATGGGGCCGGCCAAGCCATTCAGTACTTC
few,TRBV5-6,TRBD1,TRBJ1-3,CASSKTGAGNTIYF,TGTGCCAGCAGCAAGACAGGGGCTGGAAACACCATATATTTT
many,TRBV5-1,-,TRBJ2-7,CASSSGPPYEQYF,TGTGCCAGCAGTTCGGGACCGCCCTACGAGCAGTACTTC
-,TRBV4-3,TRBD1,TRBJ2-7,CASSQDHRGLSYEQYF,TGCGCCAGCAGCCAAGATCATAGGGGGCTCTCCTACGAGCAGTACTTC
-,TRBV11-2,-,TRBJ2-1,CASSYRGGRCFF,TGTGCCAGCAGCTACCGAGGGGGAAGATGTTTCTTC
few,TRBV5-1,TRBD1,TRBJ2-5,CASSRTGVDGTQYF,TGCGCCAGCAGCCGGACAGGGGTTGACGGGACCCAGTACTTC
many,TRBV6-2/TRBV6-3,-,TRBJ1-5,CASTLDASYNQPQHF,TGTGCCAGCACCTTGGACGCGTCTTACAATCAGCCCCAGCATTTT
few,TRBV20-1,TRBD2,TRBJ2-7,CSAPKGLAGGPLQYF,TGCAGTGCTCCTAAAGGACTAGCGGGGGGCCCGTTGCAGTACTTC
many,TRBV7-9,-,TRBJ2-2,CASSLAAGSGELFF,TGTGCCAGCAGCTTAGCGGCGGGATCCGGGGAGCTGTTTTTT
-,TRBV3-1,TRBD2,TRBJ2-1,CASSFSGTSGTQFF,TGTGCCAGCAGCTTTTCCGGGACTAGCGGGACGCAGTTCTTC
few,TRBV7-8,-,TRBJ1-1,CASSLSRVGAEAFF,TGTGCCAGCAGCTTATCCAGGGTGGGGGCTGAAGCTTTCTTT
few,TRBV3-1,-,TRBJ1-1,CASRAGHYGTEAFF,TGTGCCAGCAGGGCAGGGCATTATGGCACTGAAGCTTTCTTT
few,TRBV6-5,-,TRBJ1-1,CASSDLVKAFF,TGTGCCAGCAGTGACCTGGTGAAAGCTTTCTTT
-,TRBV28,-,TRBJ2-4,CASSLSGQNIQYF,TGTGCCAGCAGTTTGTCTGGACAGAACATTCAGTACTTC
few,TRBV7-2,-,TRBJ2-2,CASSLVLAAPGELFF,TGTGCCAGCAGCTTAGTTCTGGCGGCTCCCGGGGAGCTGTTTTTT
few,TRBV20-1,-,TRBJ2-1,CSARQKQVSNFLLYNEQFF,TGCAGTGCTAGACAAAAACAGGTGTCTAACTTTCTACTTTACAATGAGCAGTTCTTC
-,TRBV4-2,-,TRBJ1-4,CASSPWDVEKLFF,TGTGCCAGCAGCCCATGGGACGTTGAAAAACTGTTTTTT
few,TRBV7-9,-,TRBJ1-2,CASSLQDFYGYTF,TGTGCCAGCAGCTTGCAGGATTTCTATGGCTACACCTTC
few,TRBV10-3,TRBD1,TRBJ2-7,CAISESYQGALLGESYEQYF,TGTGCCATCAGTGAGTCGTATCAGGGGGCATTGCTCGGGGAGTCCTACGAGCAGTACTTC
-,TRBV27,TRBD2,TRBJ2-3,CASSSKREGHRDTQYF,TGTGCCAGCAGTTCCAAGCGGGAGGGCCATAGAGATACGCAGTATTTT
-,TRBV20-1,TRBD2,TRBJ2-5,CSASQRGGQETQYF,TGCAGTGCTTCCCAGCGGGGGGGCCAGGAGACCCAGTACTTC
-,TRBV29-1,-,TRBJ1-2,CSVAGYGYTF,TGCAGCGTTGCGGGTTATGGCTACACCTTC
-,TRBV10-3,-,TRBJ2-1,CAITRDDYNEQFF,TGTGCCATTACCCGGGACGACTACAATGAGCAGTTCTTC
-,TRBV3-1,-,TRBJ2-7,CASSHMTGDYEQYF,TGTGCCAGCAGCCATATGACGGGCGACTACGAGCAGTACTTC
-,TRBV11-3,-,TRBJ2-1,CASSLWKANSLNEQFF,TGTGCCAGCAGCTTATGGAAAGCCAATTCCCTCAATGAGCAGTTCTTC
few,TRBV6-4,TRBD1,TRBJ1-2,CASSPTGRYGYTF,TGTGCCAGCAGCCCGACAGGGAGATATGGCTACACCTTC
-,TRBV18,-,TRBJ1-1,CASSKQEAKEAFF,TGTGCCAGCTCCAAACAGGAGGCTAAGGAAGCTTTCTTT
few,TRBV6-1,-,TRBJ2-7,CASSEEQQYF,TGTGCCAGCAGTGAAGAACAGCAGTACTTC
-,TRBV10-3,TRBD2,TRBJ2-5,CAISRVAGSQETQYF,TGTGCCATTTCAAGGGTAGCGGGATCCCAAGAGACCCAGTACTTC
few,TRBV20-1,TRBD2,TRBJ2-3,CSARGFFGLAGYTDTQYF,TGCAGTGCTAGGGGATTCTTTGGACTAGCGGGATACACAGATACGCAGTATTTT
-,TRBV3-1,TRBD2,TRBJ2-3,CASSQVAGGPTDTQYF,TGTGCCAGCAGCCAAGTAGCGGGAGGGCCGACAGATACGCAGTATTTT
few,TRBV10-3,TRBD1,TRBJ1-1,CAIGDRAESEAFF,TGTGCCATTGGCGACAGGGCTGAGTCTGAAGCTTTCTTT
-,TRBV20-1,-,TRBJ2-1,CSAAEFRYNEQFF,TGCAGTGCTGCAGAATTCCGTTACAATGAGCAGTTCTTC